This TCR beta chain was sequenced in a study of blood T cell repertoires in COVID-19. Study background: PBMCs, B-cell-depleted T cells, or T cells were the source of the cDNA or gDNA that made up the material.

The CDR3 is 17 residues long. Clones were sequenced by immunoSEQ multiplex PCR, and TCRdb holds only the in-frame ones, with some missing. The profile shows 25,000 to 35,000 clones, around 86% of them singletons. The rearrangement joins TRBV21-1 to TRBJ2-7; the table's D call, TRBD2, has no DNA check behind it. TRBV21-1 is a listed pseudogene. The TCR was taken from a human donor in a cohort sampled during active COVID-19. The donor label of this sample is uncertain. Sequenced input: peripheral blood. DNA of the CDR3: TGTGCCAGCAGCAAAGACCCGGGACTAGCGGGCTCCTACGAGCAGTACTTC. It translates to CASSKDPGLAGSYEQYF.